This T cell receptor (beta chain) came from a study of T cell changes during pregnancy in multiple sclerosis. Only one count was recorded for this clone. The repertoire was sequenced with immunoSEQ multiplex PCR; TCRdb's copy has only in-frame clones and lacks some. The sample records 50,000 or so clones, approximately 93% being singletons. Germline-derived CDR1 and CDR2 are SGHVS and FNYEAQ. The germline V and J ends were trimmed by 4 bases and 1 base, with 18 bases remaining between them. This CDR3 region has 17 residues. The receptor's source is a female donor with multiple sclerosis, enrolled in a pregnancy study. This rearrangement joins TRBV7-6 to TRBJ2-3; possible D gene TRBD1, 6 bases. The specimen was CD4+ T cells from peripheral blood mononuclear cells, collected in the third trimester of pregnancy. CDR3 DNA: TGTGCCAGCAGCTCTGTTTTGGGGGCTCGGGGCACAGATACGCAGTATTTT. It encodes CASSSVLGARGTDTQYF.